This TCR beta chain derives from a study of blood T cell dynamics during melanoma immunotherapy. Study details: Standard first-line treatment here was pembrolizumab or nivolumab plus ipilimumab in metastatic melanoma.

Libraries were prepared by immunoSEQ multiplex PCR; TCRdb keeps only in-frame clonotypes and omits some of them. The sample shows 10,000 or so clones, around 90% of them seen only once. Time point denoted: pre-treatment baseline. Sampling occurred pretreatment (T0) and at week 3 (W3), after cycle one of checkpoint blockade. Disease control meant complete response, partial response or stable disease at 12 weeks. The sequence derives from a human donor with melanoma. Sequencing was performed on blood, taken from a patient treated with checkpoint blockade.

CDR3 amino acids: CATGGTAPYEQYF. In nucleotides, the CDR3 is TGTGCCACCGGGGGGACAGCGCCCTACGAGCAGTACTTC. The V and J genes are TRBV28 and TRBJ2-7; possibly TRBD1 or TRBD2 for D (7 bases each). Per germline, CDR1 MDHEN and CDR2 SYDVKM. Trimming stripped 10 bases from V and 2 bases from J, with 15 bases between. The CDR3 covers 13 residues.